The 8 T cell receptor beta chains below all came from one sample that was sequenced in a study of blood T cell repertoires in COVID-19. TCRdb keeps only in-frame clones here, not all; method: immunoSEQ multiplex PCR. This sample has 95,000 to 110,000 clones; 84% occur once, and the top ten carry roughly 4.3%. The source material was peripheral blood. All receptors derive from a human donor in a cohort sampled during active COVID-19.

The V and J genes are TRBV3-1 (or the pseudogene TRBV3-2) and TRBJ2-4, with 8 positions matching TRBD1. V shed 7 bases, J shed 0 bases, and the junction held 20 bases outside the gene matches. The CDR3 totals 20 residues. The germline V gene encodes CDR1 LGHDT and CDR2 YNNKEL (reference sequence). The CDR3 DNA follows: TGTGCCAGCACAAGAGGAAGAAGGACAGGGAAACTTTTAGCCAAAAACATTCAGTACTTC. Protein product: CASTRGRRTGKLLAKNIQYF.

V is TRBV28 and J is TRBJ1-1; D perhaps matches TRBD1 (6 bases). The CDR3 runs to 15 residues. The germline CDR1 and CDR2 sequences are MDHEN and SYDVKM. V lost 5 bases and J lost 2, with 15 bases in between. CDR3 in amino acids: CASSPLQGLNTEAFF. The CDR3 coding sequence is TGTGCCAGCAGTCCTCTACAGGGTTTAAACACTGAAGCTTTCTTT. Looking up the rest from reference TRBV28 and TRBJ1-1 gives the full variable domain: DVKVTQSSRYLVKRTGEKVFLECVQDMDHENMFWYRQDPGLGLRLIYFSYDVKMKEKGDIPEGYSVSREKKERFSLILESASTNQTSMYLCASSPLQGLNTEAFFGQGTRLTVV.

The rearrangement links TRBV18 to TRBJ1-1, with a weak D call TRBD1 (6 bases). Between the trimmed V and J ends, which lost 6 bases and 0 bases, there was a span of 11 bases. The CDR3 length is 14 residues. Germline-derived CDR1 and CDR2 are KGHSH and LQKENI. The CDR3 DNA is TGTGCCAGCTCCCTTGGACAGCTGAACACTGAAGCTTTCTTT. Translating it yields CASSLGQLNTEAFF.

CDR3 region: CASSLGSVRYEQYF. The CDR3 DNA reads as TGTGCCAGCAGCTTAGGTTCGGTACGCTACGAGCAGTACTTC. The chain couples TRBV11-2 to TRBJ2-7; D is unclear. Germline CDR1 reads SGHAT; CDR2 reads FQNNGV. Trimming left V 1 base short and J 3 bases short, with 10 bases between. There are 14 residues in the CDR3. The full variable domain, with the rest looked up from reference TRBV11-2 and TRBJ2-7, is EAGVAQSPRYKIIEKRQSVAFWCNPISGHATLYWYQQILGQGPKLLIQFQNNGVVDDSQLPKDRFSAERLKGVDSTLKIQPAKLEDSAVYLCASSLGSVRYEQYFGPGTRLTVT.

The chain carries TRBV6-5 and TRBJ2-7, with 12 bases that match TRBD1. The CDR3 sequence is 15 residues long. With 6 bases clipped from V and 6 bases from J, the junction kept 9 bases outside the gene matches. Germline CDR1 and CDR2: MNHEY and SVGAGI. The CDR3 spells CASSCPGTGGCEQYF. Here the CDR3 DNA reads TGTGCCAGCAGCTGCCCTGGGACAGGGGGCTGCGAGCAGTACTTC.

The rearrangement uses TRBV3-1 (or the pseudogene TRBV3-2) and TRBJ2-5, with D possibly matching TRBD1 (6 bases). From germline, CDR1 is LGHDT and CDR2 YNNKEL (reference sequence). The CDR3 contains 15 residues. V was pared by 4 bases and J by 5 bases, with 17 bases between. CDR3 nucleotide sequence: TGTGCCAGCAGCCTAAATACAGGGAGTTGGGAGACCCAGTACTTC. This sequence encodes CASSLNTGSWETQYF.

The chain recombines TRBV20-1 with TRBJ1-3; a weak D match, TRBD1 (6 bases). This CDR3 spans 11 amino acids. The V end lost 0 bases, the J end lost 10 bases, and 7 bases lay between the germline ends. The germline gives CDR1 DFQATT, CDR2 SNEGSKA (reference sequence). The CDR3 nucleotides are TGCAGTGCTAGAGATCAGGGGACCATATATTTT. It is translated as CSARDQGTIYF.

The rearrangement links TRBV28 to TRBJ2-7, with a tentative D call TRBD2 (5 bases). Germline-derived CDR1 and CDR2 are MDHEN and SYDVKM. The CDR3 length is 14 residues. Trimming took 5 bases from V and 5 from J, leaving 16 bases between them. The CDR3 loop is CASSLPTSSHEQYF. In DNA, the CDR3 is TGTGCCAGCAGTCTGCCTACTAGTTCCCACGAGCAGTACTTC.